The 2 T cell receptor beta chains presented below share a single source sample, sequenced in a study of metastatic and nonmetastatic thyroid tumors. TCRdb recomputed clones from the PCR reads via MiXCR. This table has about 20,000 clones, roughly 18% appearing once. Every patient underwent thyroid surgery untreated. The material sequenced was adjacent normal tissue. These receptors were taken from a male donor with papillary thyroid cancer or a benign thyroid nodule (not recorded which). Some clones in this sample may be carry-over from other donors' samples.

This clone was found many times. This chain joins TRBV4-1 and TRBJ1-5, with unresolved D. CDR1 and CDR2 (germline): MGHRA, YSYEKL. V lost 1 base to trimming and J lost 4 bases, with 8 bases between them. The CDR3 runs to 14 residues. The CDR3 DNA reads TGCGCCAGCAGCCAAGGGGCGGGAAATCAGCCCCAGCATTTT. Protein: CASSQGAGNQPQHF.

This clone was seen repeatedly, ten times or more. The chain uses TRBV9 and TRBJ1-5; D unresolved. In germline, CDR1 is SGDLS, CDR2 YYNGEE. The V end lost 5 bases, the J end lost 0 bases, and 6 bases lay between the germline ends. The CDR3 spans 13 residues. CDR3 nucleotides: TGTGCCAGCAGTCAGAATAGCAATCAGCCCCAGCATTTT. Its translation: CASSQNSNQPQHF.